What follows describes a single TCR beta chain. The antigen is not known. This sample is part of a study of blood T cells in healthy people across ages. Study findings and constraints: Diversity was higher, and naive CD4+ cells more numerous, in long-lived donors than in aged donors.

The V and J ends lost 2 bases and 3 bases respectively, with 7 bases between them. Germline CDR1 reads LGHDT; CDR2 reads YNNKEL (reference sequence). The CDR3 extends over 13 amino acids. Drawn from each donor were ten milliliters of peripheral blood. A sample-barcoded 5' primer and a J-beta primer mix were used in a second PCR of roughly 7 to 12 cycles. Using its own MiXCR run on the 5' RACE reads, TCRdb lists one record per CDR3 protein. This table has fewer than 800,000 distinct CDR3 sequences, about 25% appearing once. The data also belong to a second study, concerning T cells of mothers and their children.

This clonotype was obtained from a boy between 10 and 17 years old in good health. The rearrangement uses TRBV3-1 and TRBJ2-5; D unresolved. Sequenced input: blood. DNA for the CDR3: TGTGCCAGCAGCCAATTAAGGGAAGAGACCCAGTACTTC. It specifies CASSQLREETQYF.